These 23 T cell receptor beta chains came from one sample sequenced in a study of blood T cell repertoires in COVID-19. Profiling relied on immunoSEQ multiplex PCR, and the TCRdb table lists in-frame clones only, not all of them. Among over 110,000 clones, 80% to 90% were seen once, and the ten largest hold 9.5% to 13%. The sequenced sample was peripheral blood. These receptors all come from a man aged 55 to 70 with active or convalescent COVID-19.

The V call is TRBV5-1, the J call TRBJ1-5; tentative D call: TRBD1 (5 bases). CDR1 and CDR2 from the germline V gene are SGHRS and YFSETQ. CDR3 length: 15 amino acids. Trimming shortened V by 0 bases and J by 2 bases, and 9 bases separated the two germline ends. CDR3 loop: CASSLGGRGNQPQHF. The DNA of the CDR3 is TGCGCCAGCAGCTTGGGAGGCAGGGGCAATCAGCCCCAGCATTTT.

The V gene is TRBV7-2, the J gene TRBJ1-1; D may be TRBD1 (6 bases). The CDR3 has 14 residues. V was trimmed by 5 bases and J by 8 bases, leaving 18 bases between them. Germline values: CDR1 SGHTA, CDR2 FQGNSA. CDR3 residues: CASSATGRTDEAFF. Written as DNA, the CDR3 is TGTGCCAGCAGCGCCACAGGGAGAACGGACGAAGCTTTCTTT.

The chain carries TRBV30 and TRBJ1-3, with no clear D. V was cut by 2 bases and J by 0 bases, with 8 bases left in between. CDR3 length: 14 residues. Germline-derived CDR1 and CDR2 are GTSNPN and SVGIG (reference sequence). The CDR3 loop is CAWSPGNSGNTIYF. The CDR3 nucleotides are TGTGCCTGGAGTCCGGGGAACTCTGGAAACACCATATATTTT.

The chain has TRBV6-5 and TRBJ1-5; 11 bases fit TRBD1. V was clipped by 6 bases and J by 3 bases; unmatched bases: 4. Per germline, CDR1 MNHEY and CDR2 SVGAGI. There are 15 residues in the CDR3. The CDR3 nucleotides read TGTGCCAGCAGAGGACAGGGGGCGGTCAATCAGCCCCAGCATTTT. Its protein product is CASRGQGAVNQPQHF.

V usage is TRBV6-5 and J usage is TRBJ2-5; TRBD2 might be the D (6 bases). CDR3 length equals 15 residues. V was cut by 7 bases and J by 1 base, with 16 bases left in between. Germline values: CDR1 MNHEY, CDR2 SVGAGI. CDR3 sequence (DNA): TGTGCCAGCAAAGTGGTGGGGGGTTCCCAAGAGACCCAGTACTTC. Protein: CASKVVGGSQETQYF.

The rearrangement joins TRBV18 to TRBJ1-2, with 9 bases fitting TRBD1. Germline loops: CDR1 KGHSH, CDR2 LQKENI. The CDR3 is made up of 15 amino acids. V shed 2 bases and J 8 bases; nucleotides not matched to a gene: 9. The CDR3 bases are TGTGCCAGCTCACCAGAAACGGGACAGGGCGGGGGCTACACCTTC. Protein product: CASSPETGQGGGYTF. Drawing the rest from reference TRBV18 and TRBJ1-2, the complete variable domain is NAGVMQNPRHLVRRRGQEARLRCSPMKGHSHVYWYRQLPEEGLKFMVYLQKENIIDESGMPKERFSAEFPKEGPSILRIQQVVRGDSAAYFCASSPETGQGGGYTFGSGTRLTVV.

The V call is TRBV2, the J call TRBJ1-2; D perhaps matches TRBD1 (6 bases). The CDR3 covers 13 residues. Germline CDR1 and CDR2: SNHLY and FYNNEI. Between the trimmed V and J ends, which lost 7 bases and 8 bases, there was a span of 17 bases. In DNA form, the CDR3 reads TGTGCCAGCACCGAACAGGGTACGTCAGGCTACACCTTC. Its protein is CASTEQGTSGYTF.

The CDR3 region is CASSLDSDYGYTF. CDR3 DNA: TGTGCCAGCAGCTTAGACAGCGACTATGGCTACACCTTC. The gene calls are TRBV11-3 and TRBJ1-2; no definite D call. V was pared by 0 bases and J by 3 bases, with 5 bases between. Looked up from germline, CDR1 is SGHNT and CDR2 is YENEEA. The CDR3 is 13 amino acids.

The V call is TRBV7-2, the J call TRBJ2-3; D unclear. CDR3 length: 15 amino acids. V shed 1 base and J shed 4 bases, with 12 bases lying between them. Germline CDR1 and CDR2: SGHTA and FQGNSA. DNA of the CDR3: TGTGCCAGCAGCTTAGGGGCTACGTATCCAGATACGCAGTATTTT. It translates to CASSLGATYPDTQYF. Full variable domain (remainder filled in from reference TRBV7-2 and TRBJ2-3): GAGVSQSPSNKVTEKGKDVELRCDPISGHTALYWYRQSLGQGLEFLIYFQGNSAPDKSGLPSDRFSAERTGGSVSTLTIQRTQQEDSAVYLCASSLGATYPDTQYFGPGTRLTVL.

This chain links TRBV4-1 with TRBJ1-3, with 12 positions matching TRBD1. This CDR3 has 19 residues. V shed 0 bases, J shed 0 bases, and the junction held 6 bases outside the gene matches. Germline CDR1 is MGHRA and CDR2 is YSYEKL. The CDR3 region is CASSQDSGQGALSGNTIYF. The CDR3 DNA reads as TGCGCCAGCAGCCAAGATTCGGGACAGGGGGCCCTCTCTGGAAACACCATATATTTT.

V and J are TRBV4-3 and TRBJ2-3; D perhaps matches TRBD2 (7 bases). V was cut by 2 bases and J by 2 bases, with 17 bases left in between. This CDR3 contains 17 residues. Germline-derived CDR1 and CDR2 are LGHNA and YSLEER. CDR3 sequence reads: CASSQKEGGAYTDTQYF. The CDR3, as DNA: TGCGCCAGCAGCCAAAAAGAGGGGGGGGCCTACACAGATACGCAGTATTTT.

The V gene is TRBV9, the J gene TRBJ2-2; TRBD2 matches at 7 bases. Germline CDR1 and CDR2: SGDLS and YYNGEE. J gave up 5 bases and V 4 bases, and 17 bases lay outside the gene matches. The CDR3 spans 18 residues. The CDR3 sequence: CASSPSPLGGRDTGELFF. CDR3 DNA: TGTGCCAGCAGCCCTAGTCCCCTAGGAGGGAGGGATACCGGGGAGCTGTTTTTT. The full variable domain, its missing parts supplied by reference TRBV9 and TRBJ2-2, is DSGVTQTPKHLITATGQRVTLRCSPRSGDLSVYWYQQSLDQGLQFLIQYYNGEERAKGNILERFSAQQFPDLHSELNLSSLELGDSALYFCASSPSPLGGRDTGELFFGEGSRLTVL.

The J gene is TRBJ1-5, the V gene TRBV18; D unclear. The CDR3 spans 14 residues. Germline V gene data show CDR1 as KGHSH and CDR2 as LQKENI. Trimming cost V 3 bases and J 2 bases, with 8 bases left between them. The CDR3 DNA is TGTGCCAGCTCACCCGGGGTTGGCAATCAGCCCCAGCATTTT. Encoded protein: CASSPGVGNQPQHF.

CDR3 sequence: CASSYGLAGEETQYF. As DNA, the CDR3 is TGCGCCAGCAGCTACGGACTAGCGGGAGAAGAGACCCAGTACTTC. The chain is built from TRBV4-3 and TRBJ2-5; 13 bases map to TRBD2. Trimming cost V 5 bases and J 3 bases; bases outside gene matches: 3. CDR1 and CDR2 from the germline V gene are LGHNA and YSLEER. The CDR3 is made up of 15 amino acids.

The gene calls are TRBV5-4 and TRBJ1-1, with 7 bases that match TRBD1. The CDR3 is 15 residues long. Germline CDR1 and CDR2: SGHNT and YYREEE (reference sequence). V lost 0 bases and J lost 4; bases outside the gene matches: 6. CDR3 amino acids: CASSLARGGGTEAFF. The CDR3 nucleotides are TGTGCCAGCAGCTTGGCGAGAGGGGGCGGCACTGAAGCTTTCTTT.

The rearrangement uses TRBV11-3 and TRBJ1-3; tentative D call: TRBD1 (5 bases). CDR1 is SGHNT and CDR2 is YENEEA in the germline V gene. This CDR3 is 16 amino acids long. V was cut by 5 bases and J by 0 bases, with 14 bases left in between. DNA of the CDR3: TGTGCCAGCAGCACAACCAGGGCCAGCTCTGGAAACACCATATATTTT. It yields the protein CASSTTRASSGNTIYF. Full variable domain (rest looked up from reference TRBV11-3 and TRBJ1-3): EAGVVQSPRYKIIEKKQPVAFWCNPISGHNTLYWYLQNLGQGPELLIRYENEEAVDDSQLPKDRFSAERLKGVDSTLKIQPAELGDSAVYLCASSTTRASSGNTIYFGEGSWLTVV.

CDR3 DNA: TGCGCCAGCAGCCAAGAGATGGGAGCGTATGAAGCTTTCTTT. Protein product: CASSQEMGAYEAFF. This chain uses TRBV4-3 with TRBJ1-1; no definite D call. V shed 0 bases and J shed 7 bases, with 12 bases lying between them. Germline lookup yields CDR1 LGHNA and CDR2 YSLEER. The CDR3 consists of 14 residues.

This chain's CDR3 is CASSQATGGKTQYF. In DNA form, the CDR3 reads TGCGCCAGCAGCCAAGCGACAGGGGGAAAGACCCAGTACTTC. The rearrangement uses TRBV4-3 and TRBJ2-5; the match to TRBD1 covers 9 bases. The CDR3 spans 14 residues. Trimming at V came to 1 base and at J to 6 bases, leaving 3 bases not matched to a gene. Germline CDR1 reads LGHNA; CDR2 reads YSLEER.

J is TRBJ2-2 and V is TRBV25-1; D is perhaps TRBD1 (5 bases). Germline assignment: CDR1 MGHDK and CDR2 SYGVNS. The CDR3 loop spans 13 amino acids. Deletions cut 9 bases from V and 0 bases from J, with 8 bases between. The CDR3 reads CASCRANTGELFF. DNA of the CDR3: TGTGCCAGTTGCAGGGCGAACACCGGGGAGCTGTTTTTT.

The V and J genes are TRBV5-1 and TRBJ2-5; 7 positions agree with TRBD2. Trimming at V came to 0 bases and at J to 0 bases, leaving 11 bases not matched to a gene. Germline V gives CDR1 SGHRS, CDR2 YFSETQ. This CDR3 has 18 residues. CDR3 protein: CASSLAALGREYQETQYF. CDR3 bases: TGCGCCAGCAGCTTGGCCGCGTTGGGGAGGGAGTACCAAGAGACCCAGTACTTC. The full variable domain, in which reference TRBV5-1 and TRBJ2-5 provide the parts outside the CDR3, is KAGVTQTPRYLIKTRGQQVTLSCSPISGHRSVSWYQQTPGQGLQFLFEYFSETQRNKGNFPGRFSGRQFSNSRSEMNVSTLELGDSALYLCASSLAALGREYQETQYFGPGTRLLVL.

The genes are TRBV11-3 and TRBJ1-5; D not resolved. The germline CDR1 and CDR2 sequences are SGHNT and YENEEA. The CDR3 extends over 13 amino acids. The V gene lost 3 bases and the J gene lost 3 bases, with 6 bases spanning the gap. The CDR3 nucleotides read TGTGCCAGCAGCTTTGGGCTCAATCAGCCCCAGCATTTT. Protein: CASSFGLNQPQHF.

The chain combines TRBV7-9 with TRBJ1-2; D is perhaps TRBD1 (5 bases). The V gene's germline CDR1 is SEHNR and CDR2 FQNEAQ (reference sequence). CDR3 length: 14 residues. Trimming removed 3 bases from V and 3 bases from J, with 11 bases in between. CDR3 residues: CASSFQGSHYGYTF. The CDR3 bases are TGTGCCAGCAGCTTTCAGGGTTCTCACTATGGCTACACCTTC. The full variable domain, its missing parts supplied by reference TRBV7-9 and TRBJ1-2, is DTGVSQNPRHKITKRGQNVTFRCDPISEHNRLYWYRQTLGQGPEFLTYFQNEAQLEKSRLLSDRFSAERPKGSFSTLEIQRTEQGDSAMYLCASSFQGSHYGYTFGSGTRLTVV.

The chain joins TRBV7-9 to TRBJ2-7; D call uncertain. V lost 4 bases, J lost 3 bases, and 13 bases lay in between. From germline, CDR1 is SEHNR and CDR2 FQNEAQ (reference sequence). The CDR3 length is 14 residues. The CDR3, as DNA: TGTGCCAGCAGCTACAGTCATGGGTTCTACGAGCAGTACGTC. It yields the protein CASSYSHGFYEQYV.